The T cell receptor (beta chain) described here comes from a study of shared clonotypes between healthy human individuals. Study-wide findings and caveats: It was expected that sequencing depth would affect clonotype sharing among donors.

Selected positively for CCR7 and CD45RO-negative, naive CD8 cells excluded terminally differentiated effector memory CD45RA+ cells. Caucasian adults residing in Nashville, Tennessee made up all the donors. Profiled with immunoSEQ multiplex PCR; TCRdb holds only in-frame clones, not every one. Here the sample spans about 2.2 million clones, around 93% being singletons. Germline values: CDR1 SGHAT, CDR2 FQNNGV. The V end was cut by 2 bases, the J end by 6 bases, with 8 bases between. The CDR3 is made up of 13 amino acids. As to this clone: Its target is not known.

The receptor was derived from a man aged 18 to 30 in good health. Some clones in this sample may be carry-over from other donors' samples. Material: naive CD8+ T cells from PBMCs. The chain recombines TRBV11-2 with TRBJ2-1, with D unresolved. The CDR3 nucleotides are TGTGCCAGCAGCTTACTAGTACTCAATGAGCAGTTCTTC. Translation gives CASSLLVLNEQFF.